A selection of T cell receptor beta chains follows, all from one sample in a study of graft-versus-host responses after intestinal transplantation. These receptors have no known antigen. The method was immunoSEQ multiplex PCR; TCRdb's version includes in-frame clones alone and lacks a portion of them. The sample records more than 90,000 clones, 90% to 95% being singletons. Material: unstimulated CD8+ T cells sorted from spleen or lymph node cells, obtained before transplant. Source of these receptors: a human donor who was the organ donor for an intestinal transplant. The CDR3 runs from the conserved cysteine through the conserved F or W. The D gene is left open where the match is weak. Rows may omit the clone size; those that give it use once, few, many or a size class.

V	J	D	length	size	CDR3	DNA
TRBV7-2	TRBJ2-7	-	13	-	CASSLPEGREQYF	TGTGCCAGCAGCTTACCGGAGGGCCGCGAGCAGTACTTC
TRBV5-4	TRBJ2-7	-	13	-	CASSLPYSDEQYF	TGTGCCAGCAGCTTGCCCTACTCGGACGAGCAGTACTTC
TRBV7-8	TRBJ1-1	-	13	once	CASSLGPATEAFF	TGTGCCAGCAGCTTAGGACCGGCCACTGAAGCTTTCTTT
TRBV19	TRBJ2-1	-	16	-	CARTPPSELSYNEQFF	TGTGCCAGGACCCCCCCTAGCGAACTGTCCTACAATGAGCAGTTCTTC
TRBV7-2	TRBJ2-7	TRBD2	15	-	CASSLGSGSSYEQYF	TGTGCCAGCAGCTTGGGCAGCGGGAGTAGCTACGAGCAGTACTTC
TRBV27	TRBJ2-1	-	12	-	CASSLGNNEQFF	TGTGCCAGCAGTTTAGGGAACAATGAGCAGTTCTTC
TRBV6-5	TRBJ1-1	TRBD1	13	-	CASRPYRGTEAFF	TGTGCCAGCAGACCCTACAGGGGCACTGAAGCTTTCTTT
TRBV27	TRBJ2-7	-	13	-	CASSLRDGYEQYF	TGTGCCAGCAGTTTAAGAGACGGGTACGAGCAGTACTTC
TRBV9	TRBJ2-1	TRBD1	14	-	CASSEGTGYNEQFF	TGTGCCAGCAGCGAGGGGACAGGATACAATGAGCAGTTCTTC
TRBV27	TRBJ2-3	-	13	-	CASSTTSTDTQYF	TGTGCCAGCAGTACAACTAGCACAGATACGCAGTATTTT
TRBV4-1	TRBJ2-1	-	13	-	CASSQDGDNEQFF	TGCGCCAGCAGCCAAGACGGCGACAATGAGCAGTTCTTC
TRBV4-3	TRBJ1-2	-	17	-	CASSQDIGSRRAYGYTF	TGCGCCAGCAGCCAAGATATAGGGTCCAGGCGGGCCTATGGCTACACCTTC
TRBV6-4	TRBJ2-5	-	13	-	CASSFGPGKTQYF	TGTGCCAGCAGTTTCGGCCCGGGGAAGACCCAGTACTTC
TRBV27	TRBJ2-7	TRBD2	15	-	CASSLKGLAGYEQYF	TGTGCCAGCAGTTTAAAGGGACTAGCGGGATACGAGCAGTACTTC
TRBV28	TRBJ2-7	TRBD1	14	-	CASSLQGVTYEQYF	TGTGCCAGCAGTTTACAGGGGGTAACCTACGAGCAGTACTTC
TRBV12-5	TRBJ2-7	-	11	-	CASGLVTEQYF	TGTGCTAGTGGTTTGGTGACCGAGCAGTACTTC
TRBV16	TRBJ2-1	TRBD1	14	-	CASRQGGHLVEQFF	TGTGCCAGCAGACAAGGGGGCCATTTGGTTGAGCAGTTCTTC
TRBV11-2	TRBJ2-1	-	13	-	CASSAVVWDLQFF	TGTGCCAGCAGCGCCGTCGTTTGGGACCTGCAGTTCTTC
TRBV6-1	TRBJ2-7	-	13	-	CASSSWDDYEQYF	TGTGCCAGCAGTTCTTGGGACGACTACGAGCAGTACTTC
TRBV10-3	TRBJ2-1	TRBD2	16	once	CAISESLAGPYNEQFF	TGTGCCATCAGTGAGTCACTAGCGGGACCCTACAATGAGCAGTTCTTC
TRBV4-3	TRBJ1-3	-	14	few	CASSQKGSGNTIYF	TGCGCCAGCAGCCAAAAGGGTTCTGGAAACACCATATATTTT
TRBV6-1	TRBJ2-4	-	13	once	CASSEADINIQYF	TGTGCCAGCAGTGAAGCGGACATTAACATTCAGTACTTC
TRBV4-2	TRBJ2-7	-	15	-	CASSPPSGQTYEQYF	TGTGCCAGCAGCCCCCCTTCCGGACAGACGTACGAGCAGTACTTC
TRBV27	TRBJ2-1	-	16	-	CASSVIGRDPYNEQFF	TGTGCCAGCAGCGTTATAGGGCGGGATCCTTACAATGAGCAGTTCTTC
TRBV6-6	TRBJ1-1	TRBD1	14	few	CASSYSTGGTEAFF	TGTGCCAGCAGTTACTCGACAGGGGGCACTGAAGCTTTCTTT
TRBV7-8	TRBJ2-1	-	15	-	CASSPSWTGSFGQFF	TGTGCCAGCAGCCCTTCGTGGACCGGTTCTTTTGGCCAGTTCTTC
TRBV14	TRBJ2-3	TRBD1	15	-	CASSQVEGATDTQYF	TGTGCCAGCAGCCAAGTCGAGGGGGCCACAGATACGCAGTATTTT
TRBV7-9	TRBJ2-7	-	14	-	CASSFSGSYNEQYF	TGTGCCAGCAGCTTTTCCGGGAGCTATAACGAGCAGTACTTC
TRBV4-2	TRBJ2-3	-	13	-	CASSQVGADTQYF	TGTGCCAGCAGCCAAGTAGGGGCAGATACGCAGTATTTT
TRBV6-1	TRBJ2-7	TRBD2	16	-	CASSEAGLRASYEQYF	TGTGCCAGCAGTGAAGCGGGACTACGGGCGAGCTACGAGCAGTACTTC
TRBV28	TRBJ2-1	TRBD2	15	-	CASSQGLAANNEQFF	TGTGCCAGCAGTCAGGGACTAGCTGCTAACAATGAGCAGTTCTTC
TRBV20-1	TRBJ2-2	-	11	-	CSAEVPGELFF	TGCAGTGCTGAGGTTCCCGGGGAGCTGTTTTTT
TRBV2	TRBJ1-2	-	12	-	CASSENGDGYTF	TGTGCCAGCAGTGAAAACGGGGATGGCTACACCTTC
TRBV7-9	TRBJ2-1	-	11	-	CASSLLNEQFF	TGTGCCAGCAGCTTGTTAAATGAGCAGTTCTTC
TRBV28	TRBJ2-5	-	16	-	CASSFKQGRWQETQYF	TGTGCCAGCAGTTTTAAGCAGGGCAGATGGCAAGAGACCCAGTACTTC
TRBV6-5	TRBJ2-7	-	15	-	CASSYSDRYSYEQYF	TGTGCCAGCAGTTACTCAGACAGATACTCCTACGAGCAGTACTTC
TRBV5-1	TRBJ2-5	-	15	-	CASSLGAAGNDERYF	TGCGCCAGCAGCTTGGGGGCCGCAGGGAACGACGAGCGGTACTTC
TRBV27	TRBJ2-7	-	14	once	CASSLARGVYEQYF	TGTGCCAGCAGTTTAGCCAGGGGAGTCTACGAGCAGTACTTC
TRBV6-1	TRBJ2-1	TRBD2	15	-	CASRLTSGSLGEQFF	TGTGCCAGCAGATTGACTAGCGGGAGTTTGGGTGAGCAGTTCTTC
TRBV9	TRBJ2-3	TRBD1	18	-	CASSVGDSTYTSTDTQYF	TGTGCCAGCAGCGTAGGGGACAGTACCTATACTAGCACAGATACGCAGTATTTT
TRBV29-1	TRBJ2-1	TRBD2	15	once	CSVVGLAGAYNEQFF	TGCAGCGTTGTCGGACTAGCGGGAGCCTACAATGAGCAGTTCTTC
TRBV11-2	TRBJ2-1	-	13	-	CASSQARGNEQFF	TGCGCCAGCAGCCAGGCCAGGGGCAATGAGCAGTTCTTC
TRBV2	TRBJ2-3	-	19	-	CARGGLAKINPPHADTQYF	TGTGCCAGGGGGGGGCTAGCGAAAATAAACCCCCCCCACGCAGATACGCAGTATTTT
TRBV6-1	TRBJ2-1	TRBD2	15	-	CATVISAGGPGEQFF	TGTGCCACGGTAATTTCGGCGGGAGGGCCCGGTGAGCAGTTCTTC
TRBV6-5	TRBJ1-5	TRBD1	15	-	CASSSNRGKRQPQHF	TGTGCCAGCAGTTCAAACAGGGGTAAGCGTCAGCCCCAGCATTTT
TRBV7-9	TRBJ1-4	-	14	-	CASSGTGSFEKLFF	TGTGCCAGCAGCGGTACGGGGAGTTTTGAAAAACTGTTTTTT
TRBV7-4	TRBJ2-7	TRBD2	16	-	CASSLSVAGRSYEQYF	TGTGCCAGCAGCTTATCTGTAGCGGGCCGCTCCTACGAGCAGTACTTC
TRBV5-1	TRBJ2-2	-	14	-	CASSLGSNTGELFF	TGCGCCAGCAGCTTGGGCAGCAACACCGGGGAGCTGTTTTTT
TRBV5-1	TRBJ2-1	-	13	once	CASSLPSVDEQFF	TGCGCCAGCAGCCTACCTAGCGTTGATGAGCAGTTCTTC
TRBV6-5	TRBJ1-1	TRBD1	14	few	CASSYARGATEAFF	TGTGCCAGCAGTTACGCCAGGGGGGCCACTGAAGCTTTCTTT
TRBV7-9	TRBJ2-5	-	16	-	CASSPPDGGPQETQYF	TGTGCCAGCAGCCCGCCCGACGGGGGTCCACAAGAGACCCAGTACTTC
TRBV29-1	TRBJ2-1	-	17	-	CSVEFWVAGQNYNEQFF	TGCAGCGTTGAATTTTGGGTGGCGGGACAAAATTACAATGAGCAGTTCTTC
TRBV11-2	TRBJ2-1	-	16	-	CASSPQSLSSYNEQFF	TGTGCCAGCAGCCCCCAATCGTTGAGCTCCTACAATGAGCAGTTCTTC
TRBV4-1	TRBJ2-2	-	16	once	CASSQEGPGGTGELFF	TGCGCCAGCAGCCAAGAAGGTCCCGGGGGCACCGGGGAGCTGTTTTTT